These T cell receptor beta chains were read from a single sample in a study of blood T cell repertoires in COVID-19. This table comes from immunoSEQ multiplex PCR, and its TCRdb copy is limited to in-frame clones, with some not included. This sample carries about 51,000 clones, roughly 84% of them seen once, and the ten largest clones take 6.5% to 8%. Sequencing used peripheral blood. The receptors originated from a man aged 50 to 60 with active COVID-19. CDR3s include the opening cysteine and the closing phenylalanine or tryptophan. The listing skips clone size in some rows; elsewhere it reads once, few, many or a size class.

clone size	V gene	J gene	CDR3 protein
-	TRBV29-1	TRBJ2-7	CSVLREVTYEQYF
-	TRBV19	TRBJ2-7	CASSIGGGLAGVYEQYF
-	TRBV19	TRBJ2-7	CASIPPGRVRFCEQYF
-	TRBV7-2	TRBJ2-7	CASTQRGGRVSEQYF
-	TRBV2	TRBJ2-1	CASSDRRAYNEQFF
-	TRBV18	TRBJ1-1	CASSPPPLQGLKNTEAFF
-	TRBV12-5	TRBJ1-1	CASAGTGITEAFF
-	TRBV12-3/TRBV12-4	TRBJ2-1	CASSPRDRYEQFF
-	TRBV30	TRBJ1-6	CAWRIQINSPLHF
-	TRBV11-2	TRBJ2-5	CASSFSQGRETQYF
-	TRBV29-1	TRBJ2-3	CSVEGTAGTSTDTQYF
few	TRBV7-9	TRBJ1-1	CASSTGDWGEAFF
-	TRBV20-1	TRBJ1-5	CSASRGASNQPQHF
-	TRBV30	TRBJ2-6	CAWSRTAGANVLTF
-	TRBV6-1	TRBJ2-5	CASSDGRGFRETQYF
-	TRBV6-6	TRBJ2-7	CASSYRGGSYEQYF
medium-sized	TRBV7-9	TRBJ2-7	CASSSGGTSGYEQYF